Following are 27 T cell receptor beta chains from one sample sequenced in a study of blood T cell repertoires in COVID-19 (dated by TCRdb to about 2020). The library was produced with the immunoSEQ multiplex PCR assay. TCRdb's version of the immuneACCESS table is confined to in-frame rearrangements and falls short of the full clone set. An unresolved V gene accounts for under half of the shortfall where checked; the remainder is of unknown origin. This sample comprises over 200,000 clones, 75% to 90% of them detected only once. Clones ranked in the top ten supply approximately 5% of the sample. Sequencing was done on a sample of peripheral blood. The origin of the receptors is a human donor in a cohort sampled during active COVID-19.

This clone has more than one count but fewer than ten. The gene calls are TRBV7-3 and TRBJ1-1, with D possibly being TRBD1 (5 bases). Per the germline V gene, CDR1 is SGHTA and CDR2 is FQGTGA. The CDR3 spans 14 residues. V was clipped by 6 bases and J by 1 base, with 12 bases between them. CDR3 region: CASSSGLENTEAFF. CDR3 in DNA: TGTGCCAGCAGTTCAGGGTTGGAGAACACTGAAGCTTTCTTT.

The chain carries TRBV6-5 and TRBJ2-7, with 7 positions matching TRBD2. Per the germline V gene, CDR1 is MNHEY and CDR2 is SVGAGI. The length of the CDR3 is 13 residues. Trimming cost V 8 bases and J 1 base; bases outside gene matches: 5. This chain's CDR3 is CASGRGLSYEQYF. For the CDR3, the DNA is TGTGCCAGCGGTAGGGGACTATCCTACGAGCAGTACTTC.

The chain recombines TRBV6-4 with TRBJ2-3, with 10 bases identical to TRBD1. The CDR3 loop spans 14 amino acids. J gave up 4 bases and V 6 bases, and 4 bases lay outside the gene matches. Germline lookup yields CDR1 MRHNA and CDR2 SNTAGT. CDR3 sequence reads: CASSTGQGSDTQYF. The CDR3 DNA reads as TGTGCCAGCAGCACGGGACAGGGGTCAGATACGCAGTATTTT.

The chain carries TRBV5-1 and TRBJ2-7; no reliable D call. Trimming left V 2 bases short and J 2 bases short, with 5 bases between. Germline CDR1 and CDR2: SGHRS and YFSETQ. The CDR3 sequence is 12 residues long. The CDR3 spells CASSFRPYEQYF. In nucleotides, the CDR3 is TGCGCCAGCAGCTTCAGGCCCTACGAGCAGTACTTC. The variable domain in full, completed from reference TRBV5-1 and TRBJ2-7, reads KAGVTQTPRYLIKTRGQQVTLSCSPISGHRSVSWYQQTPGQGLQFLFEYFSETQRNKGNFPGRFSGRQFSNSRSEMNVSTLELGDSALYLCASSFRPYEQYFGPGTRLTVT.

This clone was seen a few times. The same CDR3 also results from other DNA sequences found in this sample. The chain combines TRBV4-3 with TRBJ2-7; tentative D call: TRBD1 (5 bases). Germline lookup yields CDR1 LGHNA and CDR2 YSLEER. The CDR3 consists of 14 residues. With 0 bases removed from V and 2 bases from J, the gap between germline ends came to 8 bases. CDR3 nucleotide sequence: TGCGCCAGCAGCCAAGACCAGGGCACCTACGAGCAGTACTTC. Its translation is CASSQDQGTYEQYF.

The V gene is TRBV6-6, the J gene TRBJ2-7, with D tentatively TRBD2 (5 bases). CDR1 MNHNY and CDR2 SVGAGI come from the germline V gene (reference sequence). This CDR3 spans 15 amino acids. V shed 2 bases and J shed 3 bases, with 14 bases lying between them. CDR3 sequence (DNA): TGTGCCAGCAGTTACGATCGGGGAAGTAGCTACGAGCAGTACTTC. It specifies CASSYDRGSSYEQYF.

This chain connects TRBV7-2 to TRBJ1-2, with TRBD1 as a possible D gene (5 bases). The CDR3 loop spans 14 amino acids. V lost 5 bases and J lost 2, with 12 bases in between. CDR1 is SGHTA, CDR2 FQGNSA, per germline. The chain's CDR3 is CASSLSTENYGYTF. The DNA for the CDR3 is TGTGCCAGCAGCCTATCGACAGAAAACTATGGCTACACCTTC. Full variable domain (rest looked up from reference TRBV7-2 and TRBJ1-2): GAGVSQSPSNKVTEKGKDVELRCDPISGHTALYWYRQSLGQGLEFLIYFQGNSAPDKSGLPSDRFSAERTGGSVSTLTIQRTQQEDSAVYLCASSLSTENYGYTFGSGTRLTVV.

This clone occurred a few times. This chain joins TRBV4-3 and TRBJ2-5; D uncertain. This CDR3 comprises 17 residues. V lost 0 bases to trimming and J lost 0 bases, with 14 bases between them. CDR1 is LGHNA, CDR2 YSLEER, per germline. This CDR3 is CASSQEWSAEHQETQYF. CDR3 nucleotides: TGCGCCAGCAGCCAAGAATGGTCGGCGGAACACCAAGAGACCCAGTACTTC.

This clone was found a few times. V usage is TRBV7-8 and J usage is TRBJ1-4; D remains ambiguous. The CDR3 has 14 residues. The V end lost 3 bases, the J end lost 8 bases, and 13 bases lay between the germline ends. The germline V gene has CDR1 SGHVS and CDR2 FQNEAQ. The chain's CDR3 is CASSLGTGKEKLFF. The CDR3 coding sequence is TGTGCCAGCAGCTTGGGCACGGGAAAGGAAAAACTGTTTTTT.

The chain links TRBV25-1 to TRBJ2-3; TRBD2 is a possible D gene (6 bases). The CDR3 length is 13 residues. V lost 2 bases and J 3 bases, leaving 6 bases between the germline ends. The V gene's germline CDR1 is MGHDK and CDR2 SYGVNS. Here the CDR3 DNA reads TGTGCCAGCAGTGAACTAGCGACAGATACGCAGTATTTT. Amino acids: CASSELATDTQYF. Using reference TRBV25-1 and TRBJ2-3 for the parts outside the CDR3, the full variable domain is EADIYQTPRYLVIGTGKKITLECSQTMGHDKMYWYQQDPGMELHLIHYSYGVNSTEKGDLSSESTVSRIRTEHFPLTLESARPSHTSQYLCASSELATDTQYFGPGTRLTVL.

The chain employs TRBV11-3 and TRBJ1-2, with D perhaps matching TRBD1 (6 bases). Trimming took off 5 bases at V and 7 bases at J, with 20 bases between the two ends. CDR1 is SGHNT and CDR2 is YENEEA in the germline V gene. The CDR3 covers 15 residues. CDR3 sequence (DNA): TGTGCCAGCAGCCCCACTTGGGGGGGCGGGGGTGGCTACACCTTC. Translation gives CASSPTWGGGGGYTF.

The V and J genes are TRBV12-3 or TRBV12-4 and TRBJ1-1; D remains unclear. The CDR3 runs 13 residues. Trimming took off 3 bases at V and 3 bases at J, with 8 bases between the two ends. Here the CDR3 reads CASSFREDTEAFF. CDR3 DNA sequence: TGTGCCAGCAGTTTTAGGGAGGACACTGAAGCTTTCTTT.

V and J are TRBV9 and TRBJ1-3, with 11 bases identical to TRBD1. Germline CDR1 and CDR2: SGDLS and YYNGEE. The CDR3 spans 14 residues. Trimming cost V 3 bases and J 6 bases; bases outside gene matches: 2. The CDR3 loop is CASSEGQGVNTIYF. The CDR3 DNA reads as TGTGCCAGCAGCGAGGGACAGGGGGTAAACACCATATATTTT.

The chain links TRBV6-2 or TRBV6-3 to TRBJ2-7, with 8 bases matching TRBD1. The CDR3 length is 11 residues. Losses at the gene ends were 5 bases for V and 6 bases for J; bases not matched to a gene: 0. The germline V gene encodes CDR1 MNHEY and CDR2 SVGEGT. CDR3 in DNA: TGTGCCAGCAGTCAGGGGGCCGAGCAGTACTTC. This gives the protein CASSQGAEQYF.

The J gene is TRBJ2-1, the V gene TRBV27; unclear D gene. Germline CDR1 is MNHEY and CDR2 is SMNVEV (reference sequence). The CDR3 is made up of 12 amino acids. The V end lost 2 bases, the J end lost 7 bases, and 6 bases lay between the germline ends. The CDR3 here is CASSLIGNEQFF. CDR3 DNA sequence: TGTGCCAGCAGTTTAATCGGGAATGAGCAGTTCTTC.

The CDR3 nucleotides read TGTGCCAGCAGCGTACAGGAGAACACTGAAGCTTTCTTT. It translates to CASSVQENTEAFF. The chain employs TRBV6-5 and TRBJ1-1; TRBD1 is a possible D gene (5 bases). V shed 6 bases and J shed 1 base, with 9 bases lying between them. Germline-derived CDR1 and CDR2 are MNHEY and SVGAGI. The CDR3 sequence is 13 residues long.

The rearrangement links TRBV5-1 to TRBJ2-7; 8 nucleotides align to TRBD1. The CDR3 length is 13 residues. Germline V gene lookup returns CDR1 SGHRS and CDR2 YFSETQ. Germline trimming cut 4 bases from V and 3 bases from J; bases unmatched to any gene: 3. For the CDR3, the DNA is TGCGCCAGCAGCGCCGACAGGGGCTACGAGCAGTACTTC. This encodes CASSADRGYEQYF.

This rearrangement joins TRBV4-2 to TRBJ1-1, with D perhaps TRBD1 (5 bases). The CDR3 is 14 residues long. Looked up from germline, CDR1 is LGHNA and CDR2 is YNFKEQ. V was pared by 3 bases and J by 2 bases, with 10 bases between. As DNA, the CDR3 is TGTGCCAGCAGCCAGGCGGGGCTTAACACTGAAGCTTTCTTT. Its protein product is CASSQAGLNTEAFF.

The chain recombines TRBV7-2 with TRBJ1-5; 9 bases line up with TRBD1. The CDR3 runs 19 residues. Germline CDR1 is SGHTA and CDR2 is FQGNSA. V was pared by 5 bases and J by 0 bases, with 14 bases of the junction left unmatched. The CDR3 loop reads CASSPQRPGTGHSNQPQHF. CDR3 sequence (DNA): TGTGCCAGCAGCCCCCAAAGACCCGGGACAGGGCATAGCAATCAGCCCCAGCATTTT.

The chain uses TRBV19 and TRBJ2-1, with 12 bases matching TRBD2. Unmatched junction bases numbered 15, after V lost 5 bases and J lost 4 bases. The CDR3 is 19 residues long. CDR1 LNHDA and CDR2 SQIVND come from the germline V gene (reference sequence). As DNA, the CDR3 is TGTGCCAGTAGTGGGGCCTTGGCTAGCGGGAGGGCCGGGTACAATGAGCAGTTCTTC. It specifies CASSGALASGRAGYNEQFF. The full variable domain, with the rest looked up from reference TRBV19 and TRBJ2-1, is DGGITQSPKYLFRKEGQNVTLSCEQNLNHDAMYWYRQDPGQGLRLIYYSQIVNDFQKGDIAEGYSVSREKKESFPLTVTSAQKNPTAFYLCASSGALASGRAGYNEQFFGPGTRLTVL.

This CDR3 is CASSSDRGGKLFF. The CDR3 DNA follows: TGTGCCAGCAGCTCGGACAGGGGGGGAAAACTGTTTTTT. The J gene is TRBJ1-4, the V gene TRBV7-2; TRBD1 agrees at 10 bases. Trimming at V came to 4 bases and at J to 10 bases, leaving 3 bases not matched to a gene. The CDR3 loop spans 13 amino acids. CDR1 and CDR2 from the germline V gene are SGHTA and FQGNSA.

This rearrangement joins TRBV5-1 to TRBJ1-1; unclear D gene. Germline assignment: CDR1 SGHRS and CDR2 YFSETQ. CDR3 size: 12 residues. V was trimmed by 1 base and J by 11 bases, leaving 12 bases between them. CDR3 region: CASSLPGYEAFF. In DNA form, the CDR3 reads TGCGCCAGCAGCTTGCCCGGGTATGAGGCTTTCTTT. Using reference TRBV5-1 and TRBJ1-1 for the parts outside the CDR3, the full variable domain is KAGVTQTPRYLIKTRGQQVTLSCSPISGHRSVSWYQQTPGQGLQFLFEYFSETQRNKGNFPGRFSGRQFSNSRSEMNVSTLELGDSALYLCASSLPGYEAFFGQGTRLTVV.

The genes are TRBV28 and TRBJ2-7; D ambiguous. CDR1 MDHEN and CDR2 SYDVKM come from the germline V gene. Trimming took off 5 bases at V and 6 bases at J, with 23 bases between the two ends. The CDR3 spans 16 residues. CDR3 in amino acids: CASSARVQKSRLEQYF. CDR3 nucleotide sequence: TGTGCCAGCAGTGCCCGGGTCCAAAAATCCCGTCTCGAGCAGTACTTC.

The chain employs TRBV11-3 and TRBJ2-7; D unclear. The germline gives CDR1 SGHNT, CDR2 YENEEA. The V and J ends lost 3 bases and 3 bases respectively, with 12 bases between them. There are 14 residues in the CDR3. Here the CDR3 reads CASSFAEEFYEQYF. CDR3 in DNA: TGTGCCAGCAGCTTCGCAGAGGAATTCTACGAGCAGTACTTC.

The chain is built from TRBV3-1 (or the pseudogene TRBV3-2) and TRBJ2-3, with D unresolved. Germline CDR1 LGHDT, CDR2 YNNKEL (reference sequence). This CDR3 spans 10 amino acids. Trimming took 5 bases from V and 11 from J, leaving 8 bases between them. The CDR3 bases are TGTGCCAGCAGCTCCCGGAGGCAGTATTTT. Translation gives CASSSRRQYF.

The chain uses TRBV11-3 and TRBJ1-4, with D possibly TRBD1 on 5 matching bases. CDR1 is SGHNT and CDR2 is YENEEA in the germline V gene. The V end was cut by 4 bases, the J end by 8 bases, with 23 bases between. The CDR3 contains 17 residues. The CDR3 protein is CASSSRSTGLTREKLFF. The CDR3 region has the DNA TGTGCCAGCAGCTCACGCTCCACGGGACTAACAAGGGAAAAACTGTTTTTT.

The chain joins TRBV24-1 to TRBJ1-2; TRBD1 aligns across 8 bases. This CDR3 spans 14 amino acids. Germline assignment: CDR1 KGHDR and CDR2 SFDVKD. Losses at the gene ends were 4 bases for V and 6 bases for J; bases not matched to a gene: 6. The CDR3 loop reads CATSERTGTHGYTF. The CDR3 coding sequence is TGTGCCACCAGTGAACGGACAGGGACCCATGGCTACACCTTC.